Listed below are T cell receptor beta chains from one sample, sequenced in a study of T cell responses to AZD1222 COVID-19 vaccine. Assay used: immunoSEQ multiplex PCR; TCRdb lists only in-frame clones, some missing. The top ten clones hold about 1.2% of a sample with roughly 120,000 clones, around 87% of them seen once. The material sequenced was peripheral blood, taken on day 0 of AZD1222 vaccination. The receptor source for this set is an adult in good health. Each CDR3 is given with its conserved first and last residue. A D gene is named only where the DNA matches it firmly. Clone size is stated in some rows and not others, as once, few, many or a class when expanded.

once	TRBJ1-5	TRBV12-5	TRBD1	CASGSTGDQPQHF	TGTGCTAGTGGTTCGACAGGGGATCAGCCCCAGCATTTT
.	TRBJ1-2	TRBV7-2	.	CASSHTSGFAGYTF	TGTGCCAGCAGCCACACATCGGGGTTTGCTGGCTACACCTTC
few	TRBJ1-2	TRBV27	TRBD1	CASSFTGGAHGYTF	TGTGCCAGCAGTTTTACAGGGGGCGCGCATGGCTACACCTTC
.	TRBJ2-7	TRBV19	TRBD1	CASRGTGDSYEQYF	TGTGCCAGTAGGGGGACAGGGGATTCCTACGAGCAGTACTTC
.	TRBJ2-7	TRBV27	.	CASSRRAYEQYF	TGTGCCAGCAGTCGGAGGGCCTACGAGCAGTACTTC
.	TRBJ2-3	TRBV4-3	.	CASSQDPASRDTQYF	TGCGCCAGCAGCCAAGATCCGGCTAGCCGAGATACGCAGTATTTT
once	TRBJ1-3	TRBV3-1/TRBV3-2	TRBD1	CASSQDRTGFSGNTIYF	TGTGCCAGCAGCCAAGACAGGACAGGCTTCTCTGGAAACACCATATATTTT
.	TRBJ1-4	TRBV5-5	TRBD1	CASSSRTGEEEKLFF	TGTGCCAGCAGCTCCCGGACAGGGGAGGAGGAAAAACTGTTTTTT
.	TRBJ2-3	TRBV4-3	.	CASSQDRQGLRTDTQYF	TGCGCCAGCAGCCAAGACCGCCAGGGGCTTCGCACAGATACGCAGTATTTT
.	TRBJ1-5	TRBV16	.	CASSQTRGNQPQHF	TGTGCCAGCAGCCAAACCAGGGGTAATCAGCCCCAGCATTTT
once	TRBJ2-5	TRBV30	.	CAWSLLTQETQYF	TGTGCCTGGAGTCTCCTAACTCAAGAGACCCAGTACTTC
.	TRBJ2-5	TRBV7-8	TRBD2	CASSFSGGLETQYF	TGTGCCAGCAGCTTCAGCGGGGGCTTGGAGACCCAGTACTTC
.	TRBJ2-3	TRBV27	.	CASSFWGQGTQYF	TGTGCCAGCAGTTTCTGGGGTCAGGGGACGCAGTATTTT
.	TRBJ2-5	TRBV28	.	CASSLRSWETQYF	TGTGCCAGCAGTTTAAGATCGTGGGAGACCCAGTACTTC
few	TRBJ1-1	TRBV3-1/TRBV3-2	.	CASSGRGTGNTEAFF	TGTGCCAGCAGCGGGAGGGGAACAGGGAACACTGAAGCTTTCTTT
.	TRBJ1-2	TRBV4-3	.	CASSQIGTVSPEIYGYTF	TGCGCCAGCAGCCAAATAGGTACCGTTTCTCCAGAAATCTATGGCTACACCTTC
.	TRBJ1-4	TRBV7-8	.	CASSPGSGGLVREKLFF	TGTGCCAGCAGCCCAGGCTCCGGGGGGTTGGTACGCGAAAAACTGTTTTTT
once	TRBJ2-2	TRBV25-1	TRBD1	CASSEPGDRAGELFF	TGTGCCAGCAGTGAACCGGGGGACAGGGCCGGGGAGCTGTTTTTT
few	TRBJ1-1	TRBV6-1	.	CASSEPFYLGTEAFF	TGTGCCAGCAGTGAACCCTTCTACCTCGGCACTGAAGCTTTCTTT
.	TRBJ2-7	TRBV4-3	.	CASSQDLGGYEQYF	TGCGCCAGCAGCCAAGATTTAGGGGGCTACGAGCAGTACTTC
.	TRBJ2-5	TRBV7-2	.	CASSLSPGSTETQYF	TGTGCCAGCAGCTTAAGTCCCGGGTCTACTGAGACCCAGTACTTC
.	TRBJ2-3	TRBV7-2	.	CASSLGVREYTQYF	TGTGCCAGCAGCTTAGGAGTCAGGGAATATACGCAGTATTTT
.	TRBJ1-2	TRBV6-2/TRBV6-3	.	CASSYSTYGYTF	TGTGCCAGCAGTTACTCGACCTATGGCTACACCTTC
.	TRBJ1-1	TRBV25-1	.	CASSRLANTEAFF	TGTGCCAGCAGTAGGTTGGCGAACACTGAAGCTTTCTTT
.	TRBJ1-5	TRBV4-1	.	CASSQEGARIGPQHF	TGCGCCAGCAGCCAAGAAGGAGCCCGAATCGGGCCCCAGCATTTT
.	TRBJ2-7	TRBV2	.	CASLGDKPYF	TGTGCCAGCCTCGGGGACAAGCCGTACTTC
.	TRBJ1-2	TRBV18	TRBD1	CASRDRGGPFYGYTF	TGTGCCAGCCGGGACAGGGGTGGCCCCTTCTATGGCTACACCTTC
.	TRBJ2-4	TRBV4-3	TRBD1	CASSHNLRGLAKNIQYF	TGCGCCAGCAGCCACAACCTCAGGGGGCTAGCCAAAAACATTCAGTACTTC
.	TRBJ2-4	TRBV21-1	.	CASSKKTGKGNIQYF	TGTGCCAGCAGCAAAAAGACAGGGAAGGGGAACATTCAGTACTTC
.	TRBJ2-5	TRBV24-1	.	CATSDPIEETQYF	TGTGCCACCAGTGACCCGATCGAAGAGACCCAGTACTTC
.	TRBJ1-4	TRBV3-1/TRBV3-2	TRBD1	CASSDRVSNEKLFF	TGTGCCAGCAGCGACAGGGTATCTAATGAAAAACTGTTTTTT
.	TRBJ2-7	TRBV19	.	CASSIRAASYEQYF	TGTGCCAGTAGTATAAGGGCAGCCTCCTACGAGCAGTACTTC
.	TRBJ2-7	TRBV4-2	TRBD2	CASSQVAGTEQYF	TGTGCCAGCAGCCAAGTAGCGGGGACCGAGCAGTACTTC
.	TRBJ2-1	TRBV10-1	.	CASSAAGSYNEQFF	TGCGCCAGCAGTGCGGCCGGCTCCTACAATGAGCAGTTCTTC
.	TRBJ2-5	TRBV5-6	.	CASSLGGGVRQETQYF	TGTGCCAGCAGCTTGGGGGGTGGGGTCCGGCAAGAGACCCAGTACTTC
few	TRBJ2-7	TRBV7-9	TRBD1	CASSQRTGMDEQYF	TGTGCCAGCAGCCAAAGGACAGGGATGGACGAGCAGTACTTC
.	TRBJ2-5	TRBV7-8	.	CASSHYQETQYF	TGTGCCAGCAGCCATTACCAAGAGACCCAGTACTTC
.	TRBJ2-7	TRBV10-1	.	CARTDSGCYEQYF	TGCGCCAGAACGGACTCCGGATGCTACGAGCAGTACTTC
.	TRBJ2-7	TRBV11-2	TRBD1	CASSPNIGTGVHEQYF	TGTGCCAGCAGTCCAAATATAGGGACAGGGGTACACGAGCAGTACTTC
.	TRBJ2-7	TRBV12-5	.	CASGLGAGRIPSYEQYF	TGTGCTAGTGGTTTGGGGGCAGGGCGTATTCCCTCCTACGAGCAGTACTTC
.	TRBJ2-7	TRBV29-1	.	CSVATGLYYEQYF	TGCAGCGTTGCGACGGGACTCTACTACGAGCAGTACTTC
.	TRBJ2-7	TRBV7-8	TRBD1	CASRHRGTHEQYF	TGTGCCAGCAGGCACAGGGGCACTCACGAGCAGTACTTC
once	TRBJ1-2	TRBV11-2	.	CASSSTRRIPGQIGYGYTF	TGTGCCAGCAGCTCCACGAGGCGGATTCCGGGACAAATAGGCTATGGCTACACCTTC
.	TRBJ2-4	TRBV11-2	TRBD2	CASSPTGGVDIQYF	TGTGCCAGCAGCCCGACGGGAGGGGTGGACATTCAGTACTTC
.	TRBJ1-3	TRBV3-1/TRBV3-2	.	CASSPGSSGNTIYF	TGTGCCAGCAGCCCGGGGAGCTCTGGAAACACCATATATTTT
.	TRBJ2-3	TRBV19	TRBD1	CASSRDRDRGSTDTQYF	TGTGCCAGTAGTAGAGACCGGGACAGGGGTTCCACAGATACGCAGTATTTT
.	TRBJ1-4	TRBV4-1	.	CASSQVDMGFIGEKLFF	TGCGCCAGCAGCCAAGTTGATATGGGGTTTATTGGTGAAAAACTGTTTTTT
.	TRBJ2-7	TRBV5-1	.	CASSLGWGNEQYF	TGCGCCAGCAGCTTGGGTTGGGGGAACGAGCAGTACTTC
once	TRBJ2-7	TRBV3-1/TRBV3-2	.	CASSQARDLSSSYEQYF	TGTGCCAGCAGCCAAGCCCGGGACCTCTCGAGCTCCTACGAGCAGTACTTC
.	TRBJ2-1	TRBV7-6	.	CASSLAGREQFF	TGTGCCAGCAGCTTAGCAGGGAGGGAGCAGTTCTTC